Each of the 22 T cell receptor beta chains below was sequenced from the same sample in a study of T cell responses to AZD1222 COVID-19 vaccine. Method: immunoSEQ multiplex PCR; TCRdb's copy keeps in-frame clones and lacks some. The data show about 110,000 clones, 87% seen once. Sequences were derived from peripheral blood, sampled 28 days after the second AZD1222 dose. The receptors stem from an adult who received the AZD1222 COVID-19 vaccine.

Points on this clone: A clone one base away is much larger, so this may be a read error. The chain combines TRBV7-9 with TRBJ2-3; 11 bases match TRBD2. Germline lookup yields CDR1 SEHNR and CDR2 FQNEAQ (reference sequence). Losses at the gene ends were 6 bases for V and 0 bases for J; bases not matched to a gene: 2. CDR3 length: 15 amino acids. In DNA, the CDR3 is TGTGCCAGCAGTCGGACTAGCGGGAGCACAGATACGCAGTATTTT. This translates into CASSRTSGSTDTQYF.

V is TRBV10-3 and J is TRBJ1-4, with 8 bases fitting TRBD1. Germline V gene data show CDR1 as ENHRY and CDR2 as SYGVKD. The J segment lost 12 bases and the V segment lost 2 bases, leaving 8 bases of the junction unmatched. This CDR3 spans 14 amino acids. Here the CDR3 DNA reads TGTGCCATCAGTGAGACCTCAGGGGGCGGGGAACTGTTTTTT. Residues: CAISETSGGGELFF.

In DNA, the CDR3 is TGTGCCATCAGCCAGGTGCAGCCCAGCTCCTACAATGAGCAGTTCTTC. This sequence encodes CAISQVQPSSYNEQFF. The chain couples TRBV10-3 to TRBJ2-1; D unclear. Trimming removed 6 bases from V and 0 bases from J, with 15 bases in between. Germline loops: CDR1 ENHRY, CDR2 SYGVKD. The CDR3 runs to 16 residues.

The rearrangement uses TRBV9 and TRBJ1-1, with a possible D match to TRBD1 (5 bases). The V gene's germline CDR1 is SGDLS and CDR2 YYNGEE. V shed 0 bases and J shed 4 bases, with 13 bases lying between them. This CDR3 has 15 amino acids. CDR3 in amino acids: CASSVAPRGLTEAFF. DNA of the CDR3: TGTGCCAGCAGCGTAGCCCCGAGGGGACTCACTGAAGCTTTCTTT.

This clone was seen a single time. For the CDR3, the DNA is TGTGCCAGCAGCCGACTAGCGGGAAGTAGTTCCACCGGGGAGCTGTTTTTT. Protein: CASSRLAGSSSTGELFF. The chain couples TRBV11-3 to TRBJ2-2; the match to TRBD2 covers 11 bases. The germline gives CDR1 SGHNT, CDR2 YENEEA. V lost 5 bases, J lost 4 bases, and 9 bases stayed unmatched. The CDR3 covers 17 residues.

In its sample, this clone was seen once. The chain carries TRBV30 and TRBJ1-1, with 8 bases identical to TRBD1. J lost 5 bases, V lost 5 bases, and 4 bases had no gene match. The length of the CDR3 is 12 residues. Germline CDR1 reads GTSNPN; CDR2 reads SVGIG (reference sequence). The CDR3 DNA reads TGTGCCTGGGGACAGGGAGGAACTGAAGCTTTCTTT. This codes for CAWGQGGTEAFF.

This chain joins TRBV6-5 and TRBJ1-5; no firm D call. The V end lost 5 bases, the J end lost 0 bases, and 5 bases lay between the germline ends. This CDR3 region has 13 residues. Looked up from germline, CDR1 is MNHEY and CDR2 is SVGAGI. As DNA, the CDR3 is TGTGCCAGCAGTCCTAATAGCAATCAGCCCCAGCATTTT. It specifies CASSPNSNQPQHF.

The chain has TRBV19 and TRBJ1-5; the D is unclear. Per germline, CDR1 LNHDA and CDR2 SQIVND (reference sequence). Between the trimmed V and J ends, which lost 7 bases and 12 bases, there was a span of 16 bases. The CDR3 is 12 amino acids. The CDR3 DNA follows: TGTGCCAGTATCGACCCCGGAGAGGTCCAGCATTTT. Its protein product is CASIDPGEVQHF.

This clone was observed a handful of times. Within the sample, other DNA sequences also encode this same CDR3. The CDR3 DNA is TGTGCCAGCAGCTTGCTAGCGGGGGTGACAGATACGCAGTATTTT. Protein: CASSLLAGVTDTQYF. The chain uses TRBV7-3 and TRBJ2-3; 10 bases map to TRBD2. The V gene end was trimmed by 3 bases and the J gene end by 3 bases; junction bases not matched to a gene: 3. CDR1 SGHTA and CDR2 FQGTGA come from the germline V gene. CDR3 length: 15 residues.

The J gene is TRBJ1-2, the V gene TRBV28; tentative D call: TRBD1 (6 bases). The CDR3 covers 16 residues. Germline-derived CDR1 and CDR2 are MDHEN and SYDVKM. Trimming removed 1 base from V and 5 bases from J, with 17 bases in between. This chain's CDR3 is CASSLSRTGRYYGYTF. In DNA, the CDR3 is TGTGCCAGCAGTTTATCCAGAACAGGGAGGTATTATGGCTACACCTTC.

The rearrangement links TRBV5-1 to TRBJ2-7, with 11 bases lining up with TRBD2. V lost 3 bases, J lost 2 bases, and 4 bases stayed unmatched. The CDR3 contains 15 residues. The V gene's germline CDR1 is SGHRS and CDR2 YFSETQ. CDR3 coding DNA: TGCGCCAGCAGCTCCGGGACTAGCGGAACCTACGAGCAGTACTTC. Amino acid sequence: CASSSGTSGTYEQYF.

The chain links TRBV7-9 to TRBJ1-6; 10 positions match TRBD1. Germline CDR1 is SEHNR and CDR2 is FQNEAQ (reference sequence). V gave up 2 bases and J gave up 8 bases; unmatched junction bases: 6. The CDR3 runs to 16 residues. The CDR3 DNA follows: TGTGCCAGCAGCTTACGACAGGGGGCAGGGGATTCACCCCTCCACTTT. This encodes CASSLRQGAGDSPLHF.

This CDR3 is CASRSRAIADTEAFF. CDR3 coding DNA: TGTGCCAGCAGATCGAGGGCCATAGCGGACACTGAAGCTTTCTTT. The chain employs TRBV19 and TRBJ1-1; D remains unclear. V lost 9 bases to trimming and J lost 3 bases, with 20 bases between them. The CDR3 consists of 15 residues. The V gene's germline CDR1 is LNHDA and CDR2 SQIVND (reference sequence).

The chain has TRBV6-4 and TRBJ2-1, with 13 bases fitting TRBD2. CDR1 is MRHNA, CDR2 SNTAGT, per germline. The J segment lost 6 bases and the V segment lost 10 bases, leaving 12 bases of the junction unmatched. The CDR3 loop spans 16 amino acids. As DNA, the CDR3 is TGTGCCACCATGACTGCTGGACTAGCGGGAGTCAATGAGCAGTTCTTC. Translation: CATMTAGLAGVNEQFF.

V is TRBV28 and J is TRBJ1-3; TRBD1 agrees at 10 bases. This CDR3 contains 15 residues. Germline V gene sequence: CDR1 MDHEN, CDR2 SYDVKM. The V segment lost 4 bases and the J segment 8 bases; nucleotides outside the gene matches: 8. The DNA of the CDR3 is TGTGCCAGCAGTTGGGGGACAGGGGCTAAGCACACCATATATTTT. Translated, it gives CASSWGTGAKHTIYF.

The sample holds one count of this clone. J is TRBJ2-1 and V is TRBV24-1, with 8 bases identical to TRBD2. From germline, CDR1 is KGHDR and CDR2 SFDVKD. Germline trimming cut 3 bases from V and 3 bases from J; bases unmatched to any gene: 6. The CDR3 has 16 amino acids. The CDR3 protein is CATSDPSGSNYNEQFF. In DNA form, the CDR3 reads TGTGCCACCAGTGATCCCAGCGGGAGCAACTACAATGAGCAGTTCTTC.

This chain joins TRBV19 and TRBJ1-2; 7 bases align to TRBD1. The trim removed 6 bases at V and 14 bases at J, leaving 12 bases unmatched. Germline lookup yields CDR1 LNHDA and CDR2 SQIVND (reference sequence). The CDR3 totals 12 residues. The CDR3 loop is CASSLTDRVGTF. Here the CDR3 DNA reads TGTGCCAGTAGCCTGACCGACAGGGTGGGAACCTTC.

The chain employs TRBV6-6 and TRBJ2-1, with 8 bases matching TRBD2. Germline V CDR1 and CDR2: MNHNY, SVGAGI (reference sequence). This CDR3 spans 16 amino acids. V lost 0 bases and J lost 9; bases outside the gene matches: 10. CDR3 sequence (DNA): TGTGCCAGCAGTTACTCCTCTCCGGGACTAGAGGCTGAGCAGTTCTTC. It translates to CASSYSSPGLEAEQFF.

In this sample, this clone turned up once. The rearrangement links TRBV5-1 to TRBJ1-2; 7 bases fit TRBD1. CDR3 length: 19 amino acids. Germline CDR1 reads SGHRS; CDR2 reads YFSETQ. Unmatched junction bases numbered 19, after V lost 4 bases and J lost 1 base. The CDR3 spells CASSPRVLTGITFNYGYTF. The CDR3 DNA reads TGCGCCAGCAGCCCGAGGGTGTTGACAGGGATTACTTTTAACTATGGCTACACCTTC.

The chain carries TRBV5-4 and TRBJ1-2, with 10 positions matching TRBD1. Trimming took 1 base from V and 1 from J; bases not matched to a gene: 4. The CDR3 has 16 amino acids. Germline loops: CDR1 SGHNT, CDR2 YYREEE (reference sequence). The CDR3 sequence: CASSLRQGANNYGYTF. The CDR3, as DNA: TGTGCCAGCAGCTTGCGACAGGGGGCGAATAACTATGGCTACACCTTC.

The CDR3 loop is CASSEQAVGANVLTF. CDR3 nucleotide sequence: TGTGCCAGCAGCGAACAGGCAGTGGGGGCCAACGTCCTGACTTTC. V is TRBV6-2 or TRBV6-3 and J is TRBJ2-6, with D possibly TRBD1 on 5 matching bases. The germline V gene encodes CDR1 MNHEY and CDR2 SVGEGT. Trimming took off 6 bases at V and 4 bases at J, with 13 bases between the two ends. The CDR3 is 15 amino acids.

The chain recombines TRBV27 with TRBJ2-7; D gene uncertain. The CDR3 consists of 13 residues. Trimming took 1 base from V and 3 from J, leaving 7 bases between them. Per the germline V gene, CDR1 is MNHEY and CDR2 is SMNVEV (reference sequence). The CDR3 region has the DNA TGTGCCAGCAGTTTATTGGGTAACTACGAGCAGTACTTC. Its translation is CASSLLGNYEQYF.